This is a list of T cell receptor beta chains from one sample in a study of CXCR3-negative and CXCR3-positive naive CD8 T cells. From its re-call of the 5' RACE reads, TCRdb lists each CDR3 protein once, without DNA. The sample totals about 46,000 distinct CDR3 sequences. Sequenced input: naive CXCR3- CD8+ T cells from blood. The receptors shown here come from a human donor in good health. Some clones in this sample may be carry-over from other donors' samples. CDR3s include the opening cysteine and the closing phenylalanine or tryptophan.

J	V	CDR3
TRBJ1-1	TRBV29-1	CSVGPTRDIEAFF
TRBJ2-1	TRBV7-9	CASSLDSGSSYNEQFF
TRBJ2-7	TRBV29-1	CSVEVVGTGEYEQYF
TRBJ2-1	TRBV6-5	CASSYHPPGLAGSPYNEQFF
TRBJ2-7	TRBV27	CASSLTIPDRQGPPYEQYF
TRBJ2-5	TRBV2	CASAGTGDETQYF
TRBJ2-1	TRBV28	CASSFADNHNEQFF
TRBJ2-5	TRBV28	CASSPGQGAEETQYF
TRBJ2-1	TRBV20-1	CSAASIADSYNEQFF
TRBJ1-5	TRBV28	CASRMTWGDIVNQPQHF
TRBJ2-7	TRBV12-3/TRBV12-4	CASSFYRETYEQYF
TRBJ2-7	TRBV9	CASSVDPRTGAYEQYF
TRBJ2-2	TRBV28	CASSSRSKVTGELFF
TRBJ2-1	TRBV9	CASSVGGSSSYNEQFF
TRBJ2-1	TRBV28	CASSLFGGVPTHNEQFF
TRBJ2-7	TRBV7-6	CASSLVPDSYEQYF
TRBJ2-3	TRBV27	CASSSWTGTLDTQYF
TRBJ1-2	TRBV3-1	CASSQGALNYGYTF
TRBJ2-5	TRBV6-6	CASTGRGETQYF
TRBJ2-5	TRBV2	CASSALDTRETQYF
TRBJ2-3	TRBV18	CASSDAGGTDTQYF
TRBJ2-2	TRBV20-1	CSARDTSQRGTGELFF
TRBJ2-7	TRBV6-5	CASSSPISSYEQYF
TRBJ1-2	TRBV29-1	CSVDSRGGYTF